This T cell receptor beta chain was sequenced for a study of T cell responses to AZD1222 COVID-19 vaccine. Study findings and constraints: Donors were largely white British and mainly female; clonal diversity was possibly underestimated. Two AZD1222 doses significantly raised spike-specific TCR breadth and depth over controls.

Per germline, CDR1 SEHNR and CDR2 FQNEAQ (reference sequence). V shed 5 bases, J shed 7 bases, and the junction held 10 bases outside the gene matches. CDR3 size: 14 residues. Data came from immunoSEQ multiplex PCR; TCRdb stores just in-frame clones and leaves some out. The sample lists about 110,000 clones, 75% to 95% occurring once. To note about this clone: No antigen is known for it.

The sequence derives from an adult who received the AZD1222 COVID-19 vaccine. The rearrangement uses TRBV7-9 and TRBJ1-1, with 7 bases matching TRBD1. Source: peripheral blood, taken 28 days after the second AZD1222 dose. This CDR3 is CASSTRGTVLEAFF. In nucleotides, the CDR3 is TGTGCCAGCAGCACGCGAGGGACAGTTCTTGAAGCTTTCTTT.